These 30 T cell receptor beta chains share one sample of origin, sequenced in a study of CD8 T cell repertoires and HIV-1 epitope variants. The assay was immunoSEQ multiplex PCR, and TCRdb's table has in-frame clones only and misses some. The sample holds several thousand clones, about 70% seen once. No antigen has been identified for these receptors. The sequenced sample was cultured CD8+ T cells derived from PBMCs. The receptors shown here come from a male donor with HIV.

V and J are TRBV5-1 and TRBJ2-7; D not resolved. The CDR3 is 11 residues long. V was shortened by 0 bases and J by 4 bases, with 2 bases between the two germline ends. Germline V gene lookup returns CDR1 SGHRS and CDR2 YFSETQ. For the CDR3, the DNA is TGCGCCAGCAGCTTGGGGTACGAGCAGTACTTC. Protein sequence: CASSLGYEQYF.

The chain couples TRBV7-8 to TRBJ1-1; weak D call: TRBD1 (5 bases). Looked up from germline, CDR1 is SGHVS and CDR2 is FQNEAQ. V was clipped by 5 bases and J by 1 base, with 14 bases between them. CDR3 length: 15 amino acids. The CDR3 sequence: CASSLEWGGNTEAFF. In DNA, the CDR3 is TGTGCCAGCAGCCTAGAGTGGGGGGGGAACACTGAAGCTTTCTTT.

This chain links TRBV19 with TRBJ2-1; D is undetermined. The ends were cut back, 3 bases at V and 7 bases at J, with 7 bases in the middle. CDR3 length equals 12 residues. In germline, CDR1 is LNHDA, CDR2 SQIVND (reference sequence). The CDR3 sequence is CASSILRNEQFF. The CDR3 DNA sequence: TGTGCCAGTAGTATTCTAAGGAATGAGCAGTTCTTC.

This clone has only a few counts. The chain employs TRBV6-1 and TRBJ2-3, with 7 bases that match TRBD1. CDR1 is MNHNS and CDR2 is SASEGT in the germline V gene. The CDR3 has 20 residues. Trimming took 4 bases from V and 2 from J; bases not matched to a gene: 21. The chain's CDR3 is CASSAFDRADQGPFTDTQYF. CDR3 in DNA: TGTGCCAGCAGTGCCTTCGACAGGGCCGACCAGGGGCCTTTCACAGATACGCAGTATTTT.

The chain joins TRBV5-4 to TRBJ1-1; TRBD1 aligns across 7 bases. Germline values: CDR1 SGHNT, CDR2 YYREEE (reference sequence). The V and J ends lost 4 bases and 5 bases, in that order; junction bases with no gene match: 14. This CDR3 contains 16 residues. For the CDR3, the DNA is TGTGCCAGCAGCCTGGTTCAGGGGGGGAGTCCGACTGAAGCTTTCTTT. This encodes CASSLVQGGSPTEAFF.

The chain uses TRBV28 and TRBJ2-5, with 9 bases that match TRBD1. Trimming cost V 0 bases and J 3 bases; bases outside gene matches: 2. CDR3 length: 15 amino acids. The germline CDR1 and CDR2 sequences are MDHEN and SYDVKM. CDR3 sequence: CASSLWGDREETQYF. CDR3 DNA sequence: TGTGCCAGCAGTTTATGGGGGGACAGGGAAGAGACCCAGTACTTC. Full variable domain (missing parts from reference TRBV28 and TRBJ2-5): DVKVTQSSRYLVKRTGEKVFLECVQDMDHENMFWYRQDPGLGLRLIYFSYDVKMKEKGDIPEGYSVSREKKERFSLILESASTNQTSMYLCASSLWGDREETQYFGPGTRLLVL.

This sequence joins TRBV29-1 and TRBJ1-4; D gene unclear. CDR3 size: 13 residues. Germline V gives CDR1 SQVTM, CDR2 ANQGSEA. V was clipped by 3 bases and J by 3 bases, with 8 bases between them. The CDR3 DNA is TGCAGCGTTGAGGGAGACTCTAATGAAAAACTGTTTTTT. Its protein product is CSVEGDSNEKLFF.

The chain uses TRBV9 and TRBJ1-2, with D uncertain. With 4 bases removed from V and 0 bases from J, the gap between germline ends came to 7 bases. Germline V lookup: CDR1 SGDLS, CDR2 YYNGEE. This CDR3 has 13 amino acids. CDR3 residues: CASSYLANYGYTF. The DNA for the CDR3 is TGTGCCAGCAGCTACCTAGCTAACTATGGCTACACCTTC. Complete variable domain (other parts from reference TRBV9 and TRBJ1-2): DSGVTQTPKHLITATGQRVTLRCSPRSGDLSVYWYQQSLDQGLQFLIQYYNGEERAKGNILERFSAQQFPDLHSELNLSSLELGDSALYFCASSYLANYGYTFGSGTRLTVV.

The CDR3 is CAWSRGEGGLSGYTF. The CDR3 DNA sequence: TGTGCCTGGAGCAGAGGCGAGGGAGGATTGTCGGGCTACACCTTC. The rearrangement uses TRBV30 and TRBJ1-2; D is uncertain. The CDR3 is 15 residues long. Trimming removed 3 bases from V and 8 bases from J, with 22 bases in between. CDR1 and CDR2 from the germline V gene are GTSNPN and SVGIG (reference sequence). Together with reference TRBV30 and TRBJ1-2, the CDR3 gives the full variable domain: SQTIHQWPATLVQPVGSPLSLECTVEGTSNPNLYWYRQAAGRGLQLLFYSVGIGQISSEVPQNLSASRPQDRQFILSSKKLLLSDSGFYLCAWSRGEGGLSGYTFGSGTRLTVV.

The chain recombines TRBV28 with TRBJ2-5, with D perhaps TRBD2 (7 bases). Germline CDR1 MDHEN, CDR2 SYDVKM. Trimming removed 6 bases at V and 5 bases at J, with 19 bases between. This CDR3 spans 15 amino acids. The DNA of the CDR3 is TGTGCCAGCAGCCTAGGTCTCGGGGGGCAGGAGACCCAGTACTTC. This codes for CASSLGLGGQETQYF.

The CDR3 spells CASSLLRVNGELFF. In DNA, the CDR3 is TGTGCCAGCAGTTTACTGCGGGTAAACGGGGAGCTGTTTTTT. The chain recombines TRBV28 with TRBJ2-2; perhaps TRBD2 as D (5 bases). This CDR3 contains 14 residues. CDR1 MDHEN and CDR2 SYDVKM come from the germline V gene. Trimming shortened V by 2 bases and J by 7 bases, and 11 bases separated the two germline ends.

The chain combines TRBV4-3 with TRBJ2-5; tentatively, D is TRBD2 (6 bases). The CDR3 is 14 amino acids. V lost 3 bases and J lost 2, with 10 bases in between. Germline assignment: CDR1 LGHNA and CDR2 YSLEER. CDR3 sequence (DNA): TGCGCCAGCAGCCAGACCGGGGGACAAGAGACCCAGTACTTC. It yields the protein CASSQTGGQETQYF.

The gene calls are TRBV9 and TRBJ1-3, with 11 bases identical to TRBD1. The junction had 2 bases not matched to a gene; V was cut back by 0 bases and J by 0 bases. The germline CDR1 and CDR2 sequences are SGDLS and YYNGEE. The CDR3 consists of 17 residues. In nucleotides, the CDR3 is TGTGCCAGCAGCGTAGGGGGACAGGGGGACTCTGGAAACACCATATATTTT. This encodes CASSVGGQGDSGNTIYF. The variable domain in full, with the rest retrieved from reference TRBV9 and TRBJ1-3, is DSGVTQTPKHLITATGQRVTLRCSPRSGDLSVYWYQQSLDQGLQFLIQYYNGEERAKGNILERFSAQQFPDLHSELNLSSLELGDSALYFCASSVGGQGDSGNTIYFGEGSWLTVV.

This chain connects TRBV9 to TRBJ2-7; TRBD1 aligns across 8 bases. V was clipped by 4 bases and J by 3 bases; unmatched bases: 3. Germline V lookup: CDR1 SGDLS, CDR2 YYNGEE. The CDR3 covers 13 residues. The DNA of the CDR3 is TGTGCCAGCAGCCCCGGACAGGGCTACGAGCAGTACTTC. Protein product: CASSPGQGYEQYF.

The CDR3 loop reads CASSPQSSADTQYF. The CDR3 nucleotides are TGTGCCAGCAGCCCACAATCCTCGGCAGATACGCAGTATTTT. V is TRBV7-8 and J is TRBJ2-3; D not resolved. V was trimmed by 5 bases and J by 4 bases, leaving 13 bases between them. This CDR3 has 14 amino acids. Germline assignment: CDR1 SGHVS and CDR2 FQNEAQ. The variable domain in full, completed from reference TRBV7-8 and TRBJ2-3, reads GAGVSQSPRYKVAKRGQDVALRCDPISGHVSLFWYQQALGQGPEFLTYFQNEAQLDKSGLPSDRFFAERPEGSVSTLKIQRTQQEDSAVYLCASSPQSSADTQYFGPGTRLTVL.

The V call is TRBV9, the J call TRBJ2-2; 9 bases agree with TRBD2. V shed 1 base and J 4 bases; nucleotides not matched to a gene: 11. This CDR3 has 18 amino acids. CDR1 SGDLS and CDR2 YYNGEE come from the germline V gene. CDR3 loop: CASSVRSSGGPGTGELFF. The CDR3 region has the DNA TGTGCCAGCAGCGTAAGGTCGAGCGGGGGGCCGGGCACCGGGGAGCTGTTTTTT.

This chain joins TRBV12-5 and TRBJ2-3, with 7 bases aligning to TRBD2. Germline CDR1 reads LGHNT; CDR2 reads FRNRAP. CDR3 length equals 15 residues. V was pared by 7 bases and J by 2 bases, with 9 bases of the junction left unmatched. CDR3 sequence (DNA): TGTGCTAGTGCCCTTGGGACTACTTACACAGATACGCAGTATTTT. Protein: CASALGTTYTDTQYF.

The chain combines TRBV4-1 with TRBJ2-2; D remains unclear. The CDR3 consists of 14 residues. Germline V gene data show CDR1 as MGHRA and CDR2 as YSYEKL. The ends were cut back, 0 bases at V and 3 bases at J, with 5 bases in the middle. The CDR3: CASSQELDTGELFF. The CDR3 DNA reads TGCGCCAGCAGCCAAGAACTTGACACCGGGGAGCTGTTTTTT.

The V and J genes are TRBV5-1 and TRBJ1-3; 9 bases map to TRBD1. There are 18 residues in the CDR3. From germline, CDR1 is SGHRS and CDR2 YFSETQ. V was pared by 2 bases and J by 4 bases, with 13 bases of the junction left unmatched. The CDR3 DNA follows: TGCGCCAGCAGCTTTTCGACAGGGGGAATAGTACGAGGAAACACCATATATTTT. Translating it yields CASSFSTGGIVRGNTIYF. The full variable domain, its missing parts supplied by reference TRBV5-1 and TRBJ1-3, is KAGVTQTPRYLIKTRGQQVTLSCSPISGHRSVSWYQQTPGQGLQFLFEYFSETQRNKGNFPGRFSGRQFSNSRSEMNVSTLELGDSALYLCASSFSTGGIVRGNTIYFGEGSWLTVV.

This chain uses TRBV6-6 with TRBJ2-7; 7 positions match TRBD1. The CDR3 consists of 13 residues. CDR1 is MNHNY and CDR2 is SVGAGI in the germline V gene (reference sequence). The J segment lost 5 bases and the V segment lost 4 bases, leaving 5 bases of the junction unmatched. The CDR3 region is CASSSDRADEQYF. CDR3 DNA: TGTGCCAGCAGTTCAGACAGGGCAGACGAGCAGTACTTC.

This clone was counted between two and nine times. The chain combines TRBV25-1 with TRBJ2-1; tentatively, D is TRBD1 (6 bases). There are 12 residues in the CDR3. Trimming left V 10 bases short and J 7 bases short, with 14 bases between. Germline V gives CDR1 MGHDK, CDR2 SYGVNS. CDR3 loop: CATAQGWNEQFF. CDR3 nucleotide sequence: TGTGCCACCGCACAGGGTTGGAATGAGCAGTTCTTC.

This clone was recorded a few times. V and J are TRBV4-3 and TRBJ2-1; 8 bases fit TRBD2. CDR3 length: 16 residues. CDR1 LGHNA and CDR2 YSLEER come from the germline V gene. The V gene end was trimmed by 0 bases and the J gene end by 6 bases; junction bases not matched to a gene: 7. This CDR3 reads CASSQDPAGASNEQFF. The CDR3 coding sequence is TGCGCCAGCAGCCAAGACCCAGCGGGGGCCTCCAATGAGCAGTTCTTC.

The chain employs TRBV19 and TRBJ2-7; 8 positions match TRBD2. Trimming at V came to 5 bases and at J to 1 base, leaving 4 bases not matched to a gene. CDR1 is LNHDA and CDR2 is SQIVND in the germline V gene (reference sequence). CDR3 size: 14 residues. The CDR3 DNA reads TGTGCCAGTAGTCTCGGGGGGGCATCCTACGAGCAGTACTTC. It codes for CASSLGGASYEQYF. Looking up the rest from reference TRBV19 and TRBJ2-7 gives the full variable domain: DGGITQSPKYLFRKEGQNVTLSCEQNLNHDAMYWYRQDPGQGLRLIYYSQIVNDFQKGDIAEGYSVSREKKESFPLTVTSAQKNPTAFYLCASSLGGASYEQYFGPGTRLTVT.

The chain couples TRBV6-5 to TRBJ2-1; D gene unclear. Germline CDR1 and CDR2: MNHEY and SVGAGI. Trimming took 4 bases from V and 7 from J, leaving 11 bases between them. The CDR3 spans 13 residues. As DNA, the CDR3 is TGTGCCAGCAGTTTCAAGGTTGAGAATGAGCAGTTCTTC. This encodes CASSFKVENEQFF.

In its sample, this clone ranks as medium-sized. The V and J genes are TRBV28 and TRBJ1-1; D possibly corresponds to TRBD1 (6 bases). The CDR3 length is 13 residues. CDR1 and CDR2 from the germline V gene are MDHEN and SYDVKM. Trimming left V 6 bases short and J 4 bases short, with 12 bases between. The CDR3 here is CASRTGEVTEAFF. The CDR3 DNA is TGTGCCAGCAGGACAGGAGAGGTCACTGAAGCTTTCTTT.

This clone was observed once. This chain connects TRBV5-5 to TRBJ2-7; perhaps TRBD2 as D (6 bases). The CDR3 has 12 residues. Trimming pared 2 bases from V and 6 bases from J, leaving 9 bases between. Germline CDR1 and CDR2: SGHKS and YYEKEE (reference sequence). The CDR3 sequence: CASSLRAGEQYF. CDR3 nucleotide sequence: TGTGCCAGCAGCTTACGAGCGGGCGAGCAGTACTTC.

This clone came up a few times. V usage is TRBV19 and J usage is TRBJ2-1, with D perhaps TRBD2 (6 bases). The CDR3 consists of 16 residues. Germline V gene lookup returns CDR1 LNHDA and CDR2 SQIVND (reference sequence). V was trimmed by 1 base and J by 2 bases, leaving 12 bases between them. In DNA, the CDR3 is TGTGCCAGTAGTATAGGATGGGGGGTCGCCTACAATGAGCAGTTCTTC. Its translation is CASSIGWGVAYNEQFF.

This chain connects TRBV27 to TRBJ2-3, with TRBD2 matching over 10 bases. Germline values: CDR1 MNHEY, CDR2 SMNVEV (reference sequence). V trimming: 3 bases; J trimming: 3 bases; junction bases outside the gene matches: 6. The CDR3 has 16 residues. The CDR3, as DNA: TGTGCCAGCAGTTTCGGGACTAGCGATCGAACAGATACGCAGTATTTT. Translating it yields CASSFGTSDRTDTQYF.

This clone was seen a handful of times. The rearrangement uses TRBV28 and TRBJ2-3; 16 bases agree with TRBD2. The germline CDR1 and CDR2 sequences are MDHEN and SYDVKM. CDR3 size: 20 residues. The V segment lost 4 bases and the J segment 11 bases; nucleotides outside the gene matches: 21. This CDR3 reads CASSSPGTSGGAGQYMGQYF. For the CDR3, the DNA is TGTGCCAGCAGTTCCCCCGGGACTAGCGGGGGGGCCGGTCAGTACATGGGGCAGTATTTT.

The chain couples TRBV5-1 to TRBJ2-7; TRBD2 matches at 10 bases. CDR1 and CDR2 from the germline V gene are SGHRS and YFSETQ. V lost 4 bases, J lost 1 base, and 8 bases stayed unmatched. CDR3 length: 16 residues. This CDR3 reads CASSPEASGGSYEQYF. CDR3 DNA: TGCGCCAGCAGCCCGGAGGCTAGCGGGGGATCCTACGAGCAGTACTTC.